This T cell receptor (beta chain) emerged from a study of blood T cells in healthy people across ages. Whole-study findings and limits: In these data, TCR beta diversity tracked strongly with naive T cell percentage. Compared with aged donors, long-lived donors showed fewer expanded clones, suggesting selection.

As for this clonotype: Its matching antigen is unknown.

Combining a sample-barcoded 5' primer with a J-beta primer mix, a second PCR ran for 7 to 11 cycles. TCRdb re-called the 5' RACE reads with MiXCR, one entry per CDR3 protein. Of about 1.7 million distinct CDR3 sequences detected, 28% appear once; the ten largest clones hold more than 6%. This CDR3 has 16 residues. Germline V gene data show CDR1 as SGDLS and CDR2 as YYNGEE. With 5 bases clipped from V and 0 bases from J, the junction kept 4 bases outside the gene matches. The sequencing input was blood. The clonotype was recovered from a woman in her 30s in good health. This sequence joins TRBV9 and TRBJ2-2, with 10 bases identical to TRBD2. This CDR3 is CASRSSGGANTGELFF. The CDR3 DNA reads TGTGCCAGCAGGTCTAGCGGGGGCGCGAACACCGGGGAGCTGTTTTTT.